A single sample is the source of the 17 T cell receptor beta chains below, sequenced in a study of regulatory T cells in long-lasting Graves disease. Sample time point: newly diagnosed GD, antithyroid drugs for less than 3 months. PBMC-derived RNA was used for the TCR library. Through Arm-PCR of CDR3 regions and iRepertoire HTBI primers, TCR beta libraries were built. From the multiplex PCR reads, TCRdb called clonotypes with MiXCR, one entry per CDR3 protein. This sample has 400,000 to 500,000 distinct CDR3 sequences, with more than 13% found just once. In addition, the sample was reused for a study of T cells in Graves' hyperthyroidism and ophthalmopathy.

Material: peripheral blood mononuclear cells (PBMCs), obtained at new diagnosis, from a patient treated with antithyroid drugs. The origin of the receptors is a woman aged 25 to 39 with Graves disease.

The chain recombines TRBV7-9 with TRBJ2-3; 14 bases align to TRBD2. The CDR3 runs to 18 residues. V trimming: 2 bases; J trimming: 6 bases; junction bases outside the gene matches: 10. Germline V gene lookup returns CDR1 SEHNR and CDR2 FQNEAQ (reference sequence). CDR3 nucleotide sequence: TGTGCCAGCAGCTTAACGGGACTAGCGGGAGAAAGGAGGGATACGCAGTATTTT. Its translation: CASSLTGLAGERRDTQYF.

The table lists this clonotype with many counts. The chain links TRBV30 to TRBJ1-2; no clear D gene. The CDR3 contains 14 residues. The V gene lost 2 bases and the J gene lost 4 bases, with 14 bases spanning the gap. Germline lookup yields CDR1 GTSNPN and CDR2 SVGIG (reference sequence). The CDR3 loop is CAWSTGTNGYGYTF. CDR3 DNA sequence: TGTGCCTGGAGTACGGGCACCAATGGCTATGGCTACACCTTC.

The table lists this clonotype with many counts. The chain recombines TRBV15 with TRBJ2-7; D may be TRBD2 (5 bases). The CDR3 has 20 residues. V was trimmed by 0 bases and J by 3 bases, leaving 27 bases between them. The germline V gene has CDR1 LNHNV and CDR2 YYDKDF (reference sequence). The CDR3 region is CATSRDPTGIWVLNGYEQYF. The CDR3 region has the DNA TGTGCCACCAGCAGAGACCCGACCGGGATTTGGGTTCTTAACGGCTACGAGCAGTACTTC. The complete variable domain, with remaining parts taken from reference TRBV15 and TRBJ2-7, reads DAMVIQNPRYQVTQFGKPVTLSCSQTLNHNVMYWYQQKSSQAPKLLFHYYDKDFNNEADTPDNFQSRRPNTSFCFLDIRSPGLGDTAMYLCATSRDPTGIWVLNGYEQYFGPGTRLTVT.

Notes on this clonotype: A single base separates this from a much larger clone, so it may be a read error. The rearrangement links TRBV28 to TRBJ2-1; D is undetermined. This CDR3 is built from 14 residues. The germline CDR1 and CDR2 sequences are MDHEN and SYDVKM. The V end was cut by 7 bases, the J end by 6 bases, with 16 bases between. The CDR3 sequence is CASNTSPLCNEQFF. In DNA form, the CDR3 reads TGTGCCAGCAACACGAGCCCCCTTTGCAATGAGCAGTTCTTC.

The sample holds a few counts of this clonotype. The CDR3, as DNA: TGCAGCCCACATACCCTGAATGAGCAGTTCTTC. Translating it yields CSPHTLNEQFF. The rearrangement joins TRBV20-1 to TRBJ2-1; D gene uncertain. The CDR3 consists of 11 residues. Germline CDR1 DFQATT, CDR2 SNEGSKA (reference sequence).

The chain uses TRBV10-2 and TRBJ1-2; D remains ambiguous. V lost 10 bases and J lost 8, with 5 bases in between. The CDR3 consists of 8 residues. Germline lookup yields CDR1 WSHSY and CDR2 SAAADI. In nucleotides, the CDR3 is TGCGCCACAAGCGGCTACACCTTC. Amino acid sequence: CATSGYTF.

This clonotype was seen at least ten times. V gene TRBV12-3 or TRBV12-4 combines with J gene TRBJ2-1; 11 positions match TRBD1. V shed 4 bases, J shed 9 bases, and the junction held 5 bases outside the gene matches. This CDR3 contains 14 residues. The CDR3, as DNA: TGTGCCAGCAGTTCTGGACAGGGGGCTGGTGAGCAGTTCTTC. It yields the protein CASSSGQGAGEQFF.

At least ten counts were recorded for this clonotype. The V gene is TRBV19, the J gene TRBJ2-6; possibly TRBD1 for D (6 bases). Germline V gene data show CDR1 as LNHDA and CDR2 as SQIVND (reference sequence). CDR3 length equals 15 residues. Trimming removed 6 bases from V and 1 base from J, with 10 bases in between. CDR3: CASSDRKSGANVLTF. In nucleotides, the CDR3 is TGTGCCAGTAGCGACAGGAAGTCTGGGGCCAACGTCCTGACTTTC.

In its sample, this clonotype was seen many times. V usage is TRBV3-1 and J usage is TRBJ2-1; TRBD2 aligns across 9 bases. CDR1 is LGHDT, CDR2 YNNKEL, per germline (reference sequence). This CDR3 is 18 amino acids long. Trimming cost V 0 bases and J 3 bases; bases outside gene matches: 9. Here the CDR3 DNA reads TGTGCCAGCAGCCAAGAAGGGATAGCGGGAGTCTTCTACAATGAGCAGTTCTTC. It codes for CASSQEGIAGVFYNEQFF.

This clonotype was seen repeatedly, ten times or more. The J gene is TRBJ2-1, the V gene TRBV27; D is possibly TRBD1 or TRBD2 (6 bases each). CDR1 is MNHEY and CDR2 is SMNVEV in the germline V gene (reference sequence). V lost 7 bases to trimming and J lost 7 bases, with 14 bases between them. The CDR3 sequence is 13 residues long. The CDR3 coding sequence is TGTGCCAGCAACCTGGGGGCGGGGAATGAGCAGTTCTTC. It specifies CASNLGAGNEQFF.

The V call is TRBV29-1, the J call TRBJ2-7; 7 nucleotides align to TRBD2. Germline V gives CDR1 SQVTM, CDR2 ANQGSEA. V lost 1 base and J lost 3; bases outside the gene matches: 3. The CDR3 runs to 13 residues. This CDR3 reads CSVEVGGSYEQYF. CDR3 sequence (DNA): TGCAGCGTTGAAGTTGGCGGGAGCTACGAGCAGTACTTC.

In this sample, this clonotype turned up a few times. This sequence joins TRBV20-1 and TRBJ2-1, with no clear D. V gave up 5 bases and J gave up 0 bases, with 11 bases separating them. Germline loops: CDR1 DFQATT, CDR2 SNEGSKA (reference sequence). The CDR3 is made up of 14 amino acids. The CDR3 reads CSAPVLNSYNEQFF. Here the CDR3 DNA reads TGCAGTGCTCCTGTCCTGAACTCCTACAATGAGCAGTTCTTC.

This clonotype was found a few times. The V gene is TRBV5-4, the J gene TRBJ1-2; D unclear. The CDR3 sequence is 12 residues long. From germline, CDR1 is SGHNT and CDR2 YYREEE (reference sequence). V gave up 6 bases and J gave up 5 bases, with 11 bases separating them. The CDR3 DNA sequence: TGTGCCAGCATCCTCGGAGAGTATGGCTACACCTTC. This translates into CASILGEYGYTF.

The gene calls are TRBV6-9 and TRBJ1-2; no clear D. There are 13 residues in the CDR3. Germline CDR1 MNHGY, CDR2 SVAAGI. With 3 bases removed from V and 4 bases from J, the gap between germline ends came to 9 bases. The CDR3 DNA is TGTGCCAGCAGTTACGGCAGGCCCTATGGCTACACCTTC. Encoded protein: CASSYGRPYGYTF.

At least ten counts were recorded for this clonotype. V is TRBV3-1 and J is TRBJ2-3; 7 positions match TRBD2. This CDR3 has 14 residues. Germline CDR1 and CDR2: LGHDT and YNNKEL (reference sequence). J gave up 2 bases and V 4 bases, and 3 bases lay outside the gene matches. The DNA for the CDR3 is TGTGCCAGCAGCCTCAGCGGGAACACAGATACGCAGTATTTT. It translates to CASSLSGNTDTQYF.

This clonotype has a count of ten or more. This rearrangement joins TRBV2 to TRBJ1-5, with D uncertain. With 1 base removed from V and 3 bases from J, the gap between germline ends came to 10 bases. Germline CDR1 reads SNHLY; CDR2 reads FYNNEI. This CDR3 is built from 15 residues. CDR3 in amino acids: CASSEGWAPNQPQHF. Written as DNA, the CDR3 is TGTGCCAGCAGTGAAGGATGGGCCCCCAATCAGCCCCAGCATTTT.

This clonotype came up a few times. CDR3 protein: CASSYGISGNTIYF. Written as DNA, the CDR3 is TGTGCCAGCAGTTACGGCATCTCTGGAAACACCATATATTTT. V gene TRBV6-5 combines with J gene TRBJ1-3; no definite D call. Germline V gene sequence: CDR1 MNHEY, CDR2 SVGAGI. The CDR3 totals 14 residues. Trimming removed 2 bases at V and 0 bases at J, with 5 bases between.